These 15 T cell receptor beta chains were all obtained from the same sample, sequenced in a study of blood T cell repertoires in COVID-19. Sequenced by immunoSEQ multiplex PCR; TCRdb stores in-frame clones only, minus some. This sample yields under 95,000 clones, of which roughly 87% are seen a single time; more than 5.5% belongs to the top ten. Sequences were obtained from peripheral blood. The source of these receptors is a woman aged 45-65 years with acute or convalescent COVID-19.

This chain links TRBV18 with TRBJ1-6, with no clear D. The CDR3 spans 13 residues. V shed 2 bases and J shed 7 bases, with 6 bases lying between them. The germline gives CDR1 KGHSH, CDR2 LQKENI. This CDR3 reads CASSPNLNSPLHF. The DNA for the CDR3 is TGTGCCAGCTCACCAAACCTAAATTCACCCCTCCACTTT.

The chain recombines TRBV7-6 with TRBJ1-5, with 8 bases lining up with TRBD1. The CDR3 covers 15 residues. Germline assignment: CDR1 SGHVS and CDR2 FNYEAQ. J lost 3 bases, V lost 5 bases, and 6 bases had no gene match. This CDR3 reads CASSPQTGVNQPQHF. CDR3 bases: TGTGCCAGCAGCCCACAGACAGGGGTCAATCAGCCCCAGCATTTT.

This clone was recorded once. The J gene is TRBJ2-1, the V gene TRBV6-2 or TRBV6-3, with TRBD2 matching 9 bases. V lost 6 bases, J lost 5 bases, and 8 bases stayed unmatched. CDR1 and CDR2 from the germline V gene are MNHEY and SVGEGT. CDR3 size: 15 residues. The CDR3 is CASSQRIAGDNEQFF. CDR3 sequence (DNA): TGTGCCAGCAGCCAAAGAATAGCGGGGGACAATGAGCAGTTCTTC.

The J gene is TRBJ1-1, the V gene TRBV6-5; the D is unclear. V lost 2 bases to trimming and J lost 1 base, with 8 bases between them. From germline, CDR1 is MNHEY and CDR2 SVGAGI. This CDR3 region has 14 residues. This CDR3 reads CASSYEWANTEAFF. The CDR3 DNA sequence: TGTGCCAGCAGTTACGAGTGGGCGAACACTGAAGCTTTCTTT.

The CDR3 sequence is CASSSQESTEAFF. The CDR3 bases are TGTGCCAGCAGCTCACAGGAGAGCACTGAAGCTTTCTTT. J is TRBJ1-1 and V is TRBV7-9; weak D call: TRBD1 (5 bases). CDR1 is SEHNR, CDR2 FQNEAQ, per germline (reference sequence). The CDR3 is made up of 13 amino acids. Trimming cost V 4 bases and J 4 bases, with 10 bases left between them.

J is TRBJ1-6 and V is TRBV11-2; D remains unclear. This CDR3 is built from 14 residues. Germline CDR1 SGHAT, CDR2 FQNNGV. The V and J ends lost 1 base and 4 bases respectively, with 5 bases between them. CDR3 protein: CASSLGLYNSPLHF. The CDR3, as DNA: TGTGCCAGCAGCTTAGGACTGTATAATTCACCCCTCCACTTT.

The chain couples TRBV5-5 to TRBJ2-1; 9 nucleotides align to TRBD2. V trimming: 3 bases; J trimming: 7 bases; junction bases outside the gene matches: 8. Germline lookup yields CDR1 SGHKS and CDR2 YYEKEE (reference sequence). The CDR3 loop spans 15 amino acids. The CDR3 region has the DNA TGTGCCAGCAGCTCAGGACTAGCGTATCCGAATGAGCAGTTCTTC. Its translation: CASSSGLAYPNEQFF.

The V gene is TRBV30, the J gene TRBJ2-2; 12 bases fit TRBD2. V gave up 4 bases and J gave up 2 bases; unmatched junction bases: 2. Germline-derived CDR1 and CDR2 are GTSNPN and SVGIG (reference sequence). The CDR3 length is 15 residues. CDR3 loop: CAWTSGGGNTGELFF. The CDR3 DNA is TGTGCCTGGACTAGCGGGGGGGGAAACACCGGGGAGCTGTTTTTT.

The chain carries TRBV6-5 and TRBJ1-1; D gene uncertain. Trimming left V 2 bases short and J 4 bases short, with 11 bases between. This CDR3 is 14 amino acids long. CDR1 and CDR2 from the germline V gene are MNHEY and SVGAGI. The CDR3 sequence is CASSYEGRSTEAFF. CDR3 in DNA: TGTGCCAGCAGTTACGAGGGAAGGAGCACTGAAGCTTTCTTT.

The rearrangement joins TRBV5-1 to TRBJ1-1; 10 positions match TRBD1. Germline CDR1 and CDR2: SGHRS and YFSETQ. This CDR3 spans 14 amino acids. V dropped 4 bases and J dropped 5; count of bases not matched to a gene: 5. In nucleotides, the CDR3 is TGCGCCAGCAGCCCAGACAGGGGGCGGACTGAAGCTTTCTTT. Its translation: CASSPDRGRTEAFF.

Only a few counts were recorded for this clone. The chain employs TRBV27 and TRBJ1-1, with TRBD1 matching over 7 bases. The V segment lost 5 bases and the J segment 3 bases; nucleotides outside the gene matches: 6. The V gene's germline CDR1 is MNHEY and CDR2 SMNVEV (reference sequence). The CDR3 has 14 residues. The CDR3 reads CASSETTGDTEAFF. The DNA for the CDR3 is TGTGCCAGCAGTGAGACCACAGGGGACACTGAAGCTTTCTTT.

This clone came up a few times. The rearrangement joins TRBV27 to TRBJ1-2; D call uncertain. V lost 5 bases and J 8 bases, leaving 12 bases between the germline ends. Germline lookup yields CDR1 MNHEY and CDR2 SMNVEV (reference sequence). This CDR3 is 12 amino acids long. The CDR3 bases are TGTGCCAGCAGTACTATCGGCGGCGGCTACACCTTC. It translates to CASSTIGGGYTF.

The chain carries TRBV29-1 and TRBJ1-1, with 8 bases that match TRBD1. Germline trimming cut 5 bases from V and 5 bases from J; bases unmatched to any gene: 4. The CDR3 is 12 residues long. Germline values: CDR1 SQVTM, CDR2 ANQGSEA. The CDR3 spells CSVQGAWTEAFF. Written as DNA, the CDR3 is TGCAGCGTTCAGGGGGCATGGACTGAAGCTTTCTTT.

The chain links TRBV5-6 to TRBJ2-7; 8 nucleotides align to TRBD2. There are 15 residues in the CDR3. Germline trimming cut 3 bases from V and 3 bases from J; bases unmatched to any gene: 8. Germline assignment: CDR1 SGHDT and CDR2 YYEEEE. The CDR3 nucleotides read TGTGCCAGCAGCTCGCCGGGACTAGGAGTCTACGAGCAGTACTTC. Its translation is CASSSPGLGVYEQYF.

The rearrangement links TRBV7-2 to TRBJ1-1, with D unclear. Trimming pared 5 bases from V and 0 bases from J, leaving 13 bases between. From germline, CDR1 is SGHTA and CDR2 FQGNSA. The CDR3 runs 15 residues. In DNA form, the CDR3 reads TGTGCCAGCAGCCCCGAGTCCGGGGTGAACACTGAAGCTTTCTTT. Translated, it gives CASSPESGVNTEAFF.